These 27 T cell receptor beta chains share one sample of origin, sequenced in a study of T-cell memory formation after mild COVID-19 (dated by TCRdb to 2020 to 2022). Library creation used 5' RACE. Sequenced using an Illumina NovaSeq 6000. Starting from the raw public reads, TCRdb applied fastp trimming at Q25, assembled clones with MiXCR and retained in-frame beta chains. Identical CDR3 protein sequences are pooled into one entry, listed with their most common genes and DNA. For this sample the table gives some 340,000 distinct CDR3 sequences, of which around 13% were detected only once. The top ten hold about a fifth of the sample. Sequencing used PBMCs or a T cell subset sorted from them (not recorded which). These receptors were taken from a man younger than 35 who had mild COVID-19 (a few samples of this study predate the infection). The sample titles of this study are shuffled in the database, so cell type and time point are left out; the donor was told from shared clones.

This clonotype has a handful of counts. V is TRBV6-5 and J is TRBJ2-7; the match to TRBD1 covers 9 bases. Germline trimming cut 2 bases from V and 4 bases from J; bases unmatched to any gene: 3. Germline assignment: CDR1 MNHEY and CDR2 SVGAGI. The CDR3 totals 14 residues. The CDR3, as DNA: TGTGCCAGCAGTTACGGGACAGGGAAATACGAGCAGTACTTC. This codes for CASSYGTGKYEQYF.

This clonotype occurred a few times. The DNA for the CDR3 is TGCGCCAGCAGCCAGGCGGGACAGTTCACAGATACGCAGTATTTT. This sequence encodes CASSQAGQFTDTQYF. The chain employs TRBV5-1 and TRBJ2-3, with D possibly matching TRBD1 (7 bases). V was shortened by 4 bases and J by 2 bases, with 14 bases between the two germline ends. The germline V gene has CDR1 SGHRS and CDR2 YFSETQ. This CDR3 has 15 amino acids.

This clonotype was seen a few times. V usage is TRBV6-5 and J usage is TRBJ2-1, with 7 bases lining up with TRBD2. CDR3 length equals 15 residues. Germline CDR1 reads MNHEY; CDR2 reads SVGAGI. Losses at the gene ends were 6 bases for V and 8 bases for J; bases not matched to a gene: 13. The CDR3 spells CASSPWGGNTDEQFF. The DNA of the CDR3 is TGTGCCAGCAGCCCCTGGGGGGGGAACACAGATGAGCAGTTCTTC.

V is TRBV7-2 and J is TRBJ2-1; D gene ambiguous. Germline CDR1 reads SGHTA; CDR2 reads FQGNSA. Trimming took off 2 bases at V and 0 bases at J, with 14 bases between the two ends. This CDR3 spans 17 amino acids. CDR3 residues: CASSLSDLPRSYNEQFF. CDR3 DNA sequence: TGTGCCAGCAGCTTATCGGACCTACCACGCTCCTACAATGAGCAGTTCTTC.

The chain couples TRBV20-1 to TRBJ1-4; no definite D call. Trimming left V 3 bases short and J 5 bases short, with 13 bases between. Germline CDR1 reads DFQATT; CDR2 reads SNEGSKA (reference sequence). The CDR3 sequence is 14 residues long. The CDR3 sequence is CSARDQSRNEKLFF. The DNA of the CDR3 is TGCAGTGCTAGGGACCAATCAAGAAATGAAAAACTGTTTTTT.

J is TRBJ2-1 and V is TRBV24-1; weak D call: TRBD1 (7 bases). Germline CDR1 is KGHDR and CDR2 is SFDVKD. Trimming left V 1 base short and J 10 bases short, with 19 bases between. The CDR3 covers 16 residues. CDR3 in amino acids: CATSDLVVQGGGEQFF. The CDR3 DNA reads TGTGCCACCAGTGATTTAGTCGTCCAGGGGGGAGGAGAGCAGTTCTTC.

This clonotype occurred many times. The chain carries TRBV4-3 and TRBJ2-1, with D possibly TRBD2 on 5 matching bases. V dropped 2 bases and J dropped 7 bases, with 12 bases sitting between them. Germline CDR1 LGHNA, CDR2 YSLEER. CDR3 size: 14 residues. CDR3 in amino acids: CASSQLSTRNEQFF. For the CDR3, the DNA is TGCGCCAGCAGCCAATTAAGTACTAGGAATGAGCAGTTCTTC.

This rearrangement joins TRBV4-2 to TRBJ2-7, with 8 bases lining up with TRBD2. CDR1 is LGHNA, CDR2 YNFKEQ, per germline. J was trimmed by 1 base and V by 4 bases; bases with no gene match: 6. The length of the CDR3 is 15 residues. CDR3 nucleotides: TGTGCCAGCAGCCCCCTGGGCGGGGGGTCCTACGAGCAGTACTTC. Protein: CASSPLGGGSYEQYF.

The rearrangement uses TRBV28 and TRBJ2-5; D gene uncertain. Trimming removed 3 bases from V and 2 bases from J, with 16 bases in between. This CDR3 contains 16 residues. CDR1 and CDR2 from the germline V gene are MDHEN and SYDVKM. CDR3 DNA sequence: TGTGCCAGCAGTTTCGGTGGTAGCCTTTCTCAAGAGACCCAGTACTTC. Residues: CASSFGGSLSQETQYF.

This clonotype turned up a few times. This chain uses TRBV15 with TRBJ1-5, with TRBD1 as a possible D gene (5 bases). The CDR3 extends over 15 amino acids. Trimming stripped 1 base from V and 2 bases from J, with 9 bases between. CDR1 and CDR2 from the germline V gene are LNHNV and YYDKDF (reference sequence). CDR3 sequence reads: CATSRGPGGNQPQHF. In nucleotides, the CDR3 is TGTGCCACCAGCAGAGGTCCGGGGGGCAATCAGCCCCAGCATTTT.

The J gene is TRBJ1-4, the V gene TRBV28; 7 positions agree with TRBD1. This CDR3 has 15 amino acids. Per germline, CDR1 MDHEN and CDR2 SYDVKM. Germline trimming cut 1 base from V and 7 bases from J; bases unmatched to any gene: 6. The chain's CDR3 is CASSLSDRAFEKLFF. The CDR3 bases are TGTGCCAGCAGTTTATCTGACAGGGCGTTTGAAAAACTGTTTTTT.

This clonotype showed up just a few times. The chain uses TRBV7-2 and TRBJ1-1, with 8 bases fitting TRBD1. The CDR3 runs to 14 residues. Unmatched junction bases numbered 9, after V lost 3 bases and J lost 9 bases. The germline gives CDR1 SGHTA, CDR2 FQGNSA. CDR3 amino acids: CASSFAGTGRQAFF. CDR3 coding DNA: TGTGCCAGCAGCTTCGCCGGGACAGGCCGTCAAGCTTTCTTT.

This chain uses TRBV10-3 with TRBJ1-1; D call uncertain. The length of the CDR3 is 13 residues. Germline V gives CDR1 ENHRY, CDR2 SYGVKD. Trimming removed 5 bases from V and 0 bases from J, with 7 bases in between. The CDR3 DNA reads TGTGCCATCAGTCAAGTTATGAACACTGAAGCTTTCTTT. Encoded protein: CAISQVMNTEAFF.

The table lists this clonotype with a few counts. The CDR3 reads CASSLGARNTEAFF. The DNA for the CDR3 is TGTGCCAGCAGCTTGGGTGCGAGGAACACTGAAGCTTTCTTT. The chain employs TRBV7-9 and TRBJ1-1; no clear D gene. Germline-derived CDR1 and CDR2 are SEHNR and FQNEAQ (reference sequence). The CDR3 sequence is 14 residues long. V was cut by 3 bases and J by 1 base, with 9 bases left in between.

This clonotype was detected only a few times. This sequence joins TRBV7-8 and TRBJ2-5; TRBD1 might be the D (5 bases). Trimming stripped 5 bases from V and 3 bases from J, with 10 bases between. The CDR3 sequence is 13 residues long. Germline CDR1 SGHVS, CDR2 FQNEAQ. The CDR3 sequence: CASSRPGKETQYF. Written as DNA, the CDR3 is TGTGCCAGCAGCCGCCCAGGGAAAGAGACCCAGTACTTC.

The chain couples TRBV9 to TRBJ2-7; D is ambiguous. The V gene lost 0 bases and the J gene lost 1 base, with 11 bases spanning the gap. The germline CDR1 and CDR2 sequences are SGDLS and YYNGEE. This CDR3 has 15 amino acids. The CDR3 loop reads CASSVEVGDSYEQYF. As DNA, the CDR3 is TGTGCCAGCAGCGTAGAGGTCGGAGATTCCTACGAGCAGTACTTC.

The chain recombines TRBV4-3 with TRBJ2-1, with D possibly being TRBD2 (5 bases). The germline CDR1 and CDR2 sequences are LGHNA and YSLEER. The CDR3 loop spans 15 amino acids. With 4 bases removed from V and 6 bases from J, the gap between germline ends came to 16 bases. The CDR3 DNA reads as TGCGCCAGCAGCCCCAACCAACTAGAAGGCAATGAGCAGTTCTTC. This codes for CASSPNQLEGNEQFF.

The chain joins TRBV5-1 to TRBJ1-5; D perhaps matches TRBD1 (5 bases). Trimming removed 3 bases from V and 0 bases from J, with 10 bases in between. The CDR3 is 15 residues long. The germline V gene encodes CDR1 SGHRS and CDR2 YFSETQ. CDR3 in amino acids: CASSSEGYSNQPQHF. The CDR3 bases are TGCGCCAGCAGCTCGGAGGGGTATAGCAATCAGCCCCAGCATTTT.

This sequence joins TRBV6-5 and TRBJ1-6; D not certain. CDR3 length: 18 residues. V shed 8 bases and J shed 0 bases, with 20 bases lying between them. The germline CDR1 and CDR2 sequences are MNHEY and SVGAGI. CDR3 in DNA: TGTGCCAGCGCTCCCGGATTTCGAATGAACTCCTATAATTCACCCCTCCACTTT. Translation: CASAPGFRMNSYNSPLHF.

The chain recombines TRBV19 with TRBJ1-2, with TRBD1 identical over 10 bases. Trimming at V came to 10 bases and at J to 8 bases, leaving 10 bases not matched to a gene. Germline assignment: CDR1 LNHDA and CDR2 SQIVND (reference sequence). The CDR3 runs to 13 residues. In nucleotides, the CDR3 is TGTGCCACCGACAGGGGGCAAGCGGGAGGCTACACCTTC. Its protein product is CATDRGQAGGYTF.

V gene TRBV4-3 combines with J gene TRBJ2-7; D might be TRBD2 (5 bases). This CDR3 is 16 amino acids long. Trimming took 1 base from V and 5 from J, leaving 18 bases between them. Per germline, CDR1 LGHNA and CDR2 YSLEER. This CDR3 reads CASSQGAGLALNEQYF. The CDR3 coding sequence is TGCGCCAGCAGCCAAGGGGCCGGACTCGCGTTAAACGAGCAGTACTTC.

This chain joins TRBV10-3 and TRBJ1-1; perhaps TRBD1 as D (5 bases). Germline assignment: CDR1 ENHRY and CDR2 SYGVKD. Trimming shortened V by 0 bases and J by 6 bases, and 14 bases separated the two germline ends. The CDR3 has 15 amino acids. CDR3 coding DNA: TGTGCCATCAGTGAGTCGATTCGGGAGGGGCCTGAAGCTTTCTTT. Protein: CAISESIREGPEAFF.

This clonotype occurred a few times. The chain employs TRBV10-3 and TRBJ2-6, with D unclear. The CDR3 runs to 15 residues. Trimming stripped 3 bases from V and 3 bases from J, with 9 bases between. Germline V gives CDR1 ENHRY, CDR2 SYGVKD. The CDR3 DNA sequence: TGTGCCATCAGTGACTCTCTAAGTGGGGCCAACGTCCTGACTTTC. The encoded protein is CAISDSLSGANVLTF.

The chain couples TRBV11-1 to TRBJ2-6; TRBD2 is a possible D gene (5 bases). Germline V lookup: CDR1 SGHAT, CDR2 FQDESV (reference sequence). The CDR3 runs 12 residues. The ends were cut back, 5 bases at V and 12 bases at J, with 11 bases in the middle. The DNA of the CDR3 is TGTGCCAGCAGCCCGCCCGGGGTCGTCCTGACTTTC. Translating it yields CASSPPGVVLTF. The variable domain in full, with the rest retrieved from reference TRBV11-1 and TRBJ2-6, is EAEVAQSPRYKITEKSQAVAFWCDPISGHATLYWYRQILGQGPELLVQFQDESVVDDSQLPKDRFSAERLKGVDSTLKIQPAELGDSAMYLCASSPPGVVLTFGAGSRLTVL.

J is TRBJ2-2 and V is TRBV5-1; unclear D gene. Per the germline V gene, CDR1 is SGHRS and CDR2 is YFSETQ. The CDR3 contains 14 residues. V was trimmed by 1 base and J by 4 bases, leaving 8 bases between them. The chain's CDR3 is CASSLIRATGELFF. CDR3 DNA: TGCGCCAGCAGCTTGATTAGGGCCACCGGGGAGCTGTTTTTT.

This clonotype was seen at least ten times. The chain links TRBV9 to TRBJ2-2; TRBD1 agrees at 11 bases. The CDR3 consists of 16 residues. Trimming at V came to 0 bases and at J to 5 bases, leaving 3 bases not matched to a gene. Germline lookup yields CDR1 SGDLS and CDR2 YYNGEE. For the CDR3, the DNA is TGTGCCAGCAGCGTAGGGACAGGGGGCGGAACCGGGGAGCTGTTTTTT. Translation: CASSVGTGGGTGELFF. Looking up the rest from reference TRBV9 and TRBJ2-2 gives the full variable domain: DSGVTQTPKHLITATGQRVTLRCSPRSGDLSVYWYQQSLDQGLQFLIQYYNGEERAKGNILERFSAQQFPDLHSELNLSSLELGDSALYFCASSVGTGGGTGELFFGEGSRLTVL.

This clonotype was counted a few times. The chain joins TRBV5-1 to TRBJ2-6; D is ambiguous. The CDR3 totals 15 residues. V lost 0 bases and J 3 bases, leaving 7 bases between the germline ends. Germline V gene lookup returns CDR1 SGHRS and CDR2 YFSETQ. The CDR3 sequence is CASSLAAGGANVLTF. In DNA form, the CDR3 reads TGCGCCAGCAGCTTGGCGGCAGGTGGGGCCAACGTCCTGACTTTC.